One and the same sample provided the 23 T cell receptor beta chains below, sequenced in a study of molecular identifiers for immune sequencing clone quantification. MiXCR, applied by TCRdb to the PCR reads, yields one record per CDR3 protein. The profile shows approximately 320,000 distinct CDR3 sequences, 24% of them singletons. Input material: naive CD8+ T cells from blood, with Jurkat cell RNA spiked in. Subset described: FACS-sorted CD8+CD4-CCR7+CD45RA+ naive T cells. The receptors shown here come from a human donor in good health. Some libraries in this study had Jurkat cell RNA spiked in.

This clonotype was found many times. This sequence joins TRBV23-1 and TRBJ2-3; 10 bases map to TRBD2. TRBV23-1 is placed among ORFs of uncertain function. Losses at the gene ends were 8 bases for V and 3 bases for J; bases not matched to a gene: 5. The length of the CDR3 is 14 residues. CDR3: CASCSSGSTDTQYF. The DNA of the CDR3 is TGCGCCAGCTGCTCTAGCGGGAGTACAGATACGCAGTATTTT.

V usage is TRBV27 and J usage is TRBJ1-2; no firm D call. Germline assignment: CDR1 MNHEY and CDR2 SMNVEV (reference sequence). The CDR3 consists of 13 residues. Trimming cost V 5 bases and J 7 bases, with 14 bases left between them. CDR3 sequence: CASSKLGVSGYTF. The DNA of the CDR3 is TGTGCCAGCAGTAAGTTGGGCGTCTCTGGCTACACCTTC.

This clonotype occurred many times. The gene calls are TRBV20-1 and TRBJ2-1; D ambiguous. The ends were cut back, 0 bases at V and 9 bases at J, with 6 bases in the middle. In germline, CDR1 is DFQATT, CDR2 SNEGSKA (reference sequence). The CDR3 totals 11 residues. CDR3 amino acids: CSARESGEQFF. The CDR3 coding sequence is TGCAGTGCTAGAGAAAGTGGTGAGCAGTTCTTC.

The CDR3 sequence is CASSPRTGLYQETQFF. The CDR3 DNA reads TGTGCCAGCAGCCCGCGGACAGGTTTATACCAAGAGACCCAGTTCTTC. The genes are TRBV7-9 and TRBJ2-5; 7 bases map to TRBD1. The J call may be faulty, since TRBJ2-1 better matches the DNA end. In germline, CDR1 is SEHNR, CDR2 FQNEAQ (reference sequence). The CDR3 sequence is 16 residues long.

This clonotype was detected only once. This may be a read error: a much more frequent sequence differs by one nucleotide. Given the absence of the conserved phenylalanine or tryptophan at the CDR3 end, a read error is likely. This chain connects TRBV4-1 to TRBJ2-7; D unclear. Germline CDR1 is MGHRA and CDR2 is YSYEKL. The CDR3 runs to 13 residues. The V gene lost 3 bases and the J gene lost 4 bases, with 10 bases spanning the gap. This CDR3 is CASSQASGYEQYY. The CDR3 nucleotides read TGCGCCAGCAGCCAGGCCAGTGGTTACGAGCAGTACTAC.

The V gene is TRBV13, the J gene TRBJ2-1, with D possibly being TRBD2 (5 bases). The CDR3 length is 18 residues. V gave up 0 bases and J gave up 6 bases, with 21 bases separating them. Germline CDR1 is PRHDT and CDR2 is FYEKMQ (reference sequence). In DNA form, the CDR3 reads TGTGCCAGCAGCTTAGGAAGCCCCACTAGTATTCGGGGCAATGAGCAGTTCTTC. Translation: CASSLGSPTSIRGNEQFF.

This clonotype was observed a few times. A much larger clone sits a single nucleotide away, making a read error possible. The chain's CDR3 is CSAVLLNAEAFF. CDR3 nucleotides: TGCAGCGCTGTTCTTTTGAACGCTGAAGCTTTCTTT. This chain uses TRBV29-1 with TRBJ1-1; D is ambiguous. The CDR3 covers 12 residues. Germline lookup yields CDR1 SQVTM and CDR2 ANQGSEA. Together with reference TRBV29-1 and TRBJ1-1, the CDR3 gives the full variable domain: SAVISQKPSRDICQRGTSLTIQCQVDSQVTMMFWYRQQPGQSLTLIATANQGSEATYESGFVIDKFPISRPNLTFSTLTVSNMSPEDSSIYLCSAVLLNAEAFFGQGTRLTVV.

This clonotype was counted ten times or more. The chain combines TRBV7-2 with TRBJ1-1, with TRBD1 matching over 7 bases. Germline assignment: CDR1 SGHTA and CDR2 FQGNSA. The CDR3 length is 15 residues. V was pared by 1 base and J by 5 bases, with 7 bases of the junction left unmatched. Here the CDR3 reads CASSLVDRVGTEAFF. DNA for the CDR3: TGTGCCAGCAGCTTAGTAGACAGGGTCGGGACTGAAGCTTTCTTT.

Comments on this clonotype: Since no conserved phenylalanine or tryptophan closes the CDR3, a read error is the likely cause. The chain links TRBV12-3 or TRBV12-4 to TRBJ1-5, with D maybe TRBD1 (5 bases). The germline V and J ends were trimmed by 3 bases and 6 bases, with 12 bases remaining between them. This CDR3 is 14 amino acids long. CDR3 in amino acids: CASSLGRVGQPQHY. The CDR3 DNA sequence: TGTGCCAGCAGTTTGGGCAGGGTAGGTCAGCCCCAGCATTAT.

V usage is TRBV7-9 and J usage is TRBJ2-2; possibly TRBD1 or TRBD2 for D (5 bases each). V dropped 3 bases and J dropped 3 bases, with 11 bases sitting between them. This CDR3 has 15 amino acids. The V gene's germline CDR1 is SEHNR and CDR2 FQNEAQ (reference sequence). For the CDR3, the DNA is TGTGCCAGCAGCTTCCGGGACGCCGACACCGGGGAGCTGTTTTTT. This encodes CASSFRDADTGELFF.

A few counts support this clonotype. The chain joins TRBV19 to TRBJ1-1; perhaps TRBD1 as D (5 bases). Germline V gives CDR1 LNHDA, CDR2 SQIVND (reference sequence). This CDR3 region has 15 residues. V gave up 7 bases and J gave up 5 bases, with 20 bases separating them. The CDR3 bases are TGTGCCAGTACCCCCTTCCTGGGGGGGAAAACTGAAGCTTTCTTT. Translation: CASTPFLGGKTEAFF. Looking up the rest from reference TRBV19 and TRBJ1-1 gives the full variable domain: DGGITQSPKYLFRKEGQNVTLSCEQNLNHDAMYWYRQDPGQGLRLIYYSQIVNDFQKGDIAEGYSVSREKKESFPLTVTSAQKNPTAFYLCASTPFLGGKTEAFFGQGTRLTVV.

This chain connects TRBV2 to TRBJ2-2, with TRBD2 identical over 10 bases. This CDR3 has 19 residues. The germline gives CDR1 SNHLY, CDR2 FYNNEI. Germline trimming cut 2 bases from V and 6 bases from J; bases unmatched to any gene: 15. CDR3: CASSERLAGDLGPPGELFF. The CDR3 coding sequence is TGTGCCAGCAGTGAAAGGCTAGCGGGGGACTTAGGTCCCCCCGGGGAGCTGTTTTTT.

This clonotype occurred many times. The DNA is left out, because the CDR3 cannot be placed on it with certainty; the CDR3 is given as TCRdb lists it. The gene calls are TRBV7-6 and TRBJ2-2; the D call in the table, TRBD1, was not verified against the DNA. Germline lookup yields CDR1 SGHVS and CDR2 FNYEAQ. Ends included, the CDR3 has 15 residues. CDR3 protein: CASSFGPGNTGELFF.

The genes are TRBV7-8 and TRBJ1-4; no clear D. The length of the CDR3 is 14 residues. Germline CDR1 reads SGHVS; CDR2 reads FQNEAQ. Trimming took 8 bases from V and 8 from J, leaving 18 bases between them. The CDR3 bases are TGTGCCAGCGGCCAACGGACGGGAGGGGAAAAACTGTTTTTT. Its protein product is CASGQRTGGEKLFF.

This clonotype was found many times. The J gene is TRBJ2-7, the V gene TRBV6-5, with D perhaps TRBD1 (5 bases). V was pared by 5 bases and J by 7 bases, with 15 bases between. The CDR3 length is 13 residues. Germline V gives CDR1 MNHEY, CDR2 SVGAGI. The DNA of the CDR3 is TGTGCCAGCAGTCCCGGACAAGCTGGAGAGCAGTACTTC. The encoded protein is CASSPGQAGEQYF.

The table lists this clonotype with a few counts. This sequence joins TRBV13 and TRBJ2-1; 9 bases are a match to TRBD2. V was pared by 2 bases and J by 0 bases, with 8 bases of the junction left unmatched. In germline, CDR1 is PRHDT, CDR2 FYEKMQ (reference sequence). The CDR3 sequence is 18 residues long. The CDR3 reads CASSLRWAGGDSYNEQFF. DNA of the CDR3: TGTGCCAGCAGCTTAAGGTGGGCGGGGGGGGACTCCTACAATGAGCAGTTCTTC.

This clonotype was seen a few times. V gene TRBV20-1 combines with J gene TRBJ1-6, with 8 bases that match TRBD1. Losses at the gene ends were 4 bases for V and 0 bases for J; bases not matched to a gene: 8. The germline V gene has CDR1 DFQATT and CDR2 SNEGSKA (reference sequence). The CDR3 has 17 amino acids. CDR3 bases: TGCAGTGCTACCCCTTGGGACAGGAGCTCCTATAATTCACCCCTCCACTTT. Translated, it gives CSATPWDRSSYNSPLHF.

This clonotype was seen ten or more times. This sequence joins TRBV7-6 and TRBJ1-1; 9 nucleotides match TRBD1. CDR1 SGHVS and CDR2 FNYEAQ come from the germline V gene. V shed 5 bases and J 1 base; nucleotides not matched to a gene: 5. The CDR3 contains 15 residues. CDR3 coding DNA: TGTGCCAGCAGCCCCCGGACAGGGGAGAACACTGAAGCTTTCTTT. Translated: CASSPRTGENTEAFF.

The rearrangement joins TRBV9 to TRBJ2-5; 8 bases map to TRBD2. This CDR3 is built from 15 residues. CDR1 and CDR2 from the germline V gene are SGDLS and YYNGEE. V lost 3 bases to trimming and J lost 5 bases; unmatched junction nucleotides: 9. The CDR3 reads CASSAGGADRETQYF. The CDR3 coding sequence is TGTGCCAGCAGCGCCGGGGGGGCCGACAGGGAGACCCAGTACTTC. Variable domain in full (rest from reference TRBV9 and TRBJ2-5): DSGVTQTPKHLITATGQRVTLRCSPRSGDLSVYWYQQSLDQGLQFLIQYYNGEERAKGNILERFSAQQFPDLHSELNLSSLELGDSALYFCASSAGGADRETQYFGPGTRLLVL.

The genes are TRBV9 and TRBJ2-2; D is uncertain. Germline-derived CDR1 and CDR2 are SGDLS and YYNGEE. The CDR3 sequence is 13 residues long. V was trimmed by 2 bases and J by 5 bases, leaving 7 bases between them. As DNA, the CDR3 is TGTGCCAGCAGCGTTATTGAGACCGGGGAGCTGTTTTTT. Amino acids: CASSVIETGELFF.

This clonotype was seen ten or more times. The rearrangement joins TRBV5-6 to TRBJ1-5, with D unresolved. Germline lookup yields CDR1 SGHDT and CDR2 YYEEEE. This CDR3 spans 15 amino acids. The germline V and J ends were trimmed by 4 bases and 4 bases, with 15 bases remaining between them. Here the CDR3 reads CASSDTNRRNQPQHF. In DNA, the CDR3 is TGTGCCAGCAGCGACACGAACCGCAGGAATCAGCCCCAGCATTTT.

The V call is TRBV20-1, the J call TRBJ2-2; D remains unclear. Deletions cut 7 bases from V and 4 bases from J, with 16 bases between. Germline V gene sequence: CDR1 DFQATT, CDR2 SNEGSKA (reference sequence). The CDR3 is 14 residues long. The CDR3 nucleotides are TGCAGTGTCAAGTCGGCAGTCAGCACCGGGGAGCTGTTTTTT. It translates to CSVKSAVSTGELFF.

This clonotype occurred many times. V and J are TRBV28 and TRBJ2-7; 9 nucleotides agree with TRBD1. Germline V CDR1 and CDR2: MDHEN, SYDVKM. The length of the CDR3 is 18 residues. Trimming at V came to 8 bases and at J to 5 bases, leaving 22 bases not matched to a gene. The CDR3: CASSLARGQGRRGNEQYF. The CDR3 region has the DNA TGTGCCAGCTCCCTCGCACGGGGACAGGGCCGTCGGGGGAACGAGCAGTACTTC.